The sequence of this T cell receptor (beta chain) was determined in a study of cytomegalovirus exposure and HLA in healthy donors. Study-level findings and limits: Cytomegalovirus association was listed for 170 or so TCR beta chains. Researchers had no immune exposure information except CMV serostatus available. A later analysis, which compared TCR beta chains of equal frequency, found the HLA-associated ones more clonally expanded.

A multiplex PCR was run with 60 Vbeta primers and 13 Jbeta primers. Sequencing used immunoSEQ multiplex PCR; TCRdb keeps in-frame clones, though not all of them. The data hold more than 95,000 clones, with over 75% observed a single time. The CDR3 is made up of 15 amino acids. After removal of 7 bases from V and 7 bases from J, the junction contained 15 bases not matched to a gene. Germline V gene sequence: CDR1 MNHNS, CDR2 SASEGT. Concerning this clone itself: Its antigen remains unknown.

The V gene is TRBV6-1, the J gene TRBJ2-7; 8 bases are shared with TRBD2. This receptor was taken from a man aged 55 to 69 in good health and CMV-seropositive. Sequencing was done on a sample of PBMCs. CDR3 sequence reads: CASTPGSGGTQEQYF. The DNA for the CDR3 is TGTGCCAGCACCCCGGGGAGCGGGGGAACTCAGGAGCAGTACTTC.